Sequencing of this T cell receptor beta chain was carried out in a study of cytomegalovirus exposure and HLA in healthy donors. The J segment lost 2 bases and the V segment lost 3 bases, leaving 13 bases of the junction unmatched. The V gene's germline CDR1 is MDHEN and CDR2 SYDVKM. The CDR3 totals 17 residues. The PCR had 60 Vbeta and 13 Jbeta primers. Repertoires were generated with immunoSEQ multiplex PCR, while TCRdb's copy carries only in-frame clones and drops some. The table lists about 190,000 clones, roughly 75% of them singletons. The sample was PBMCs. This TCR came from a man aged 25-45 years in good health and CMV-seropositive. The V and J genes are TRBV28 and TRBJ2-7, with TRBD2 identical over 7 bases. The CDR3 sequence is CASSFLLTSAETYEQYF. The CDR3 bases are TGTGCCAGCAGTTTTCTCCTTACTAGCGCTGAAACCTACGAGCAGTACTTC.